This TCR beta chain emerged from a study of post-analysis software for immune sequencing data. Study-level information: Multiple sclerosis in the patients followed relapsing-remitting, secondary progressive and progressive-relapsing courses. General observations from the study: Those with multiple sclerosis, the patient group, showed significantly lower normalized Chao1 diversity than controls. Patients used about 5 TRBV segments, including TRBV5-6, TRBV5-1 and TRBV20-1, more often than controls.

Germline V gene lookup returns CDR1 LGHNA and CDR2 YSLEER. V was cut by 3 bases and J by 4 bases, with 10 bases left in between. The CDR3 totals 13 residues. This clonotype was seen more than once but under ten times. Antigen: not known. Tagging with unique molecular identifiers was a feature of the TCR beta cDNA libraries. From the PCR reads, TCRdb called clonotypes with MiXCR, one entry per CDR3 protein. The sample shows about 500,000 distinct CDR3 sequences, under 55% of them seen only once. V and J are TRBV4-3 and TRBJ2-7; D perhaps matches TRBD2 (6 bases). Sequenced material: blood. This TCR was recovered from a girl aged 10 to 17 with multiple sclerosis. The CDR3 is CASSQRGSYEQYF. DNA for the CDR3: TGCGCCAGCAGCCAGCGGGGTTCATACGAGCAGTACTTC.